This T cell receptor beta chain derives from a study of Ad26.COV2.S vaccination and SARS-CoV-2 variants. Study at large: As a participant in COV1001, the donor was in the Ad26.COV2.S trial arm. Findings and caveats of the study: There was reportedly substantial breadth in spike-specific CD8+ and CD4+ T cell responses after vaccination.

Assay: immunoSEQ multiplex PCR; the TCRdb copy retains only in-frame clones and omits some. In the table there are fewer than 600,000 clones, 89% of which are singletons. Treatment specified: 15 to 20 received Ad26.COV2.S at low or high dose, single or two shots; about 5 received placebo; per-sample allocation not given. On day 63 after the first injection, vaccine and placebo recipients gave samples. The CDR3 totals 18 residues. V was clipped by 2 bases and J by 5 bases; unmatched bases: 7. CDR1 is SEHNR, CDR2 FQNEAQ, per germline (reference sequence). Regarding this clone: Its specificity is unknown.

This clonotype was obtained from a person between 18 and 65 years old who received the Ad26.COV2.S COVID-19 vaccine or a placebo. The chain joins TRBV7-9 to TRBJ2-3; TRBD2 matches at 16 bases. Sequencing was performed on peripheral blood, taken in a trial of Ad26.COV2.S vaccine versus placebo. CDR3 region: CASSLPGTSGGDGDTQYF. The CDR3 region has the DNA TGTGCCAGCAGCTTACCTGGGACTAGCGGGGGGGATGGAGATACGCAGTATTTT.